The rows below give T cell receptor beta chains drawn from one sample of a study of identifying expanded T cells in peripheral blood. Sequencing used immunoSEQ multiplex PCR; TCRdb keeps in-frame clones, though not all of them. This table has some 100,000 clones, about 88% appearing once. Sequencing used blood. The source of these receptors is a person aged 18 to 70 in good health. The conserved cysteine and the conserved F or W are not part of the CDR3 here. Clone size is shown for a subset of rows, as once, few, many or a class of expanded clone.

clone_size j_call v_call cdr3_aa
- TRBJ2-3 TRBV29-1 SVPRTGRLSSHGDTQY
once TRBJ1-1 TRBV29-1 SVRPAQEAF
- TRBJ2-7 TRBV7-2 ASSEGLAGGQLSYEQY
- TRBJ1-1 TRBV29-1 SVFKYEAF
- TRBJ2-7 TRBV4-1 ASSQGGGGLSYEQY
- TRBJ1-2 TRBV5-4 ASSLPRDSPGYT
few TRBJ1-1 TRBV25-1 ASSDPSGGYTEAF
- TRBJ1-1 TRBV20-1 SGAANTEAF
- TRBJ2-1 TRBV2 ASVESSYNEQF
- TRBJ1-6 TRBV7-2 ASSLVGTVGQHNSPLH
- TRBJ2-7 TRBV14 ASSQLLGDYEQY
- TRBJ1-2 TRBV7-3 ASSSGGWGYT
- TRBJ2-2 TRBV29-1 SVGPKLAGDANTGELF
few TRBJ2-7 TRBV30 ASQGLGTYEQY
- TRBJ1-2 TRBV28 ASSLRGGYT
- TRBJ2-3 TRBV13 ASSPPVEDTQY
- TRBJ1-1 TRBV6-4 ASKFDRGNTEAF
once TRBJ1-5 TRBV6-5 ASSYFRGGVLQPQH
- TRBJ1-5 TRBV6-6 ASSYKAAPAQH
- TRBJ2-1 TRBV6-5 ASSGGGSSYNEQF
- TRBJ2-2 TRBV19 ASSRQSNTGELF
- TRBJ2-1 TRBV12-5 ASGLVEGASGPSYNEQF
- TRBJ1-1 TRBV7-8 ASSLTRTGGTEAF
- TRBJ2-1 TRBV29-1 SVPGTSGTLSYNEQF
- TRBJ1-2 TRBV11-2 ASSLGVSYGYT
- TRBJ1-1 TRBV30 AWSEDRTTEAF
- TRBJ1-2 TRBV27 ASSLAGAPGGYT
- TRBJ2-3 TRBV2 ASSPEWTGADTQY
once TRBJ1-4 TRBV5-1 ASSGQFGEKLF
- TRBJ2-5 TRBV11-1 ASSLAGQGARETQY
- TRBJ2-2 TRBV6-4 ASSAGQGVGELF
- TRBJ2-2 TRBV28 ASSLQTGELF
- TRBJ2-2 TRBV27 ASSLRLLAGANTGELF
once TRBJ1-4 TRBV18 ASSPLDEDEKLF
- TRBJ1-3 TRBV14 ASSQSSGNTIY
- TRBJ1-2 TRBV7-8 ASSFRADSPNYGYT
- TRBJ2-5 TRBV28 ASSSTTSGSGETQY
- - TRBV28 ASSLLSSRADEQY
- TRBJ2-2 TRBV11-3 ASSLEGTATGELF
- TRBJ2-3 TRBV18 ASSPGRATDTQY
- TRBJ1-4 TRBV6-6 ASSFSKTNEKLF
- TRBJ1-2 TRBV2 ASSDPGDSQRYGYT
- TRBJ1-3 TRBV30 AWIPHRDLGNTIY
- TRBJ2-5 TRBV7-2 ASSLFTGPEETQY
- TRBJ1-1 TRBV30 AWSSLGTGKTWDTEAF
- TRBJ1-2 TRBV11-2 ASSPTGFGYT
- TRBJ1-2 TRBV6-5 ASSSQGSYGYT
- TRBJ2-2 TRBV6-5 ASRLAGGAGELF
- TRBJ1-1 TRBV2 ASIATGPTEAF
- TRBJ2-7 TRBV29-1 SGGTGDGQY
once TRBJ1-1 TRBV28 ASSLSGGRGEAF
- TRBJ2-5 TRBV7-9 ASSLVSQETQY
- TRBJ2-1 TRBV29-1 SVGGLAGGNRANEQF
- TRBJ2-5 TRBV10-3 ATYKSQGVGETQY
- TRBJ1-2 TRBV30 AWSAPGGRYT
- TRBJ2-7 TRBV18 ASSTPGSEQY
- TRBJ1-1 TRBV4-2 ASSQLREGTEAF
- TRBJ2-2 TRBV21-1 ASRIRGNEAGELF
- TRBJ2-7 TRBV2 ASSGMRAGEQY